Sequencing of this TCR beta chain was carried out in a study of identical twins. A template switching step contributed a universal primer site, while unique molecular identifiers were present in the cDNA. TCRdb re-derived calls from the 5' RACE reads in MiXCR, one entry per CDR3 protein. The sample holds about 190,000 distinct CDR3 sequences, about 16% seen once. V was pared by 3 bases and J by 3 bases, with 9 bases of the junction left unmatched. CDR3 length: 18 residues. CDR1 SGHAT and CDR2 FQNNGV come from the germline V gene. The sample also formed part of further work on T cells expressing NK-cell markers. According to that study: The dominant NKG2C+ clonotypes represented about 1.0-7.5% of CD8+ T cells in six donors. Uncertainty persisted over the HCMV specificity of expanded NKG2C+ T cell clones.

The sequenced sample was CD8+ T cells sorted from blood. The receptor was derived from a woman between 18 and 29 years old in good health. V gene TRBV11-2 combines with J gene TRBJ2-2; TRBD2 matches at 11 bases. The chain's CDR3 is CASSFGSGGASDTGELFF. DNA for the CDR3: TGTGCCAGCAGCTTCGGTAGCGGGGGGGCATCGGACACCGGGGAGCTGTTTTTT.